This TCR beta chain comes out of a study of T cells in localized non-small cell lung cancer. Study-level points and caveats: There was higher T cell clonality in uninvolved adjacent lung than in tumor, and it was highest there. Paired adjacent lung recovered a median around 59 of the top 100 tumor clones.

The CDR3 is made up of 14 amino acids. V dropped 2 bases and J dropped 3 bases, with 8 bases sitting between them. Per the germline V gene, CDR1 is SGHVS and CDR2 is FQNEAQ. A remark on this clone: Its antigen is not known.

Assay: immunoSEQ multiplex PCR; the TCRdb copy retains only in-frame clones and omits some. Among approximately 41,000 clones listed, around 90% were seen once. The chain recombines TRBV7-8 with TRBJ1-3, with unresolved D. This clonotype originated in a woman aged 35 to 70 with stage II lung adenocarcinoma. This sample comprised PBMCs, obtained before any cancer treatment. The CDR3 nucleotides are TGTGCCAGCAGCTTAAGCGCGGTTGGAAACACCATATATTTT. Protein: CASSLSAVGNTIYF.